This passage covers 20 T cell receptor beta chains from one sample sequenced in a study of T cell responses to AZD1222 COVID-19 vaccine. The repertoire was sequenced with immunoSEQ multiplex PCR; TCRdb's copy has only in-frame clones and lacks some. The data contain 150,000 to 200,000 clones, almost 95% of them singletons. The specimen comprised peripheral blood, sampled on day 0 of AZD1222 vaccination. These receptors were collected from an adult in good health.

This clone occurred once. The chain uses TRBV6-5 and TRBJ1-5; 12 bases fit TRBD1. From germline, CDR1 is MNHEY and CDR2 SVGAGI. The V segment lost 6 bases and the J segment 7 bases; nucleotides outside the gene matches: 4. The CDR3 runs to 14 residues. CDR3 bases: TGTGCCAGCAGAGGGACAGGGGGCGCACAGCCCCAGCATTTT. The encoded protein is CASRGTGGAQPQHF.

The chain couples TRBV29-1 to TRBJ1-1; D possibly corresponds to TRBD1 (6 bases). Germline CDR1 is SQVTM and CDR2 is ANQGSEA. The V gene lost 4 bases and the J gene lost 3 bases, with 9 bases spanning the gap. The CDR3 runs 12 residues. The CDR3 sequence: CSVGTEYTEAFF. The CDR3 DNA reads as TGCAGCGTTGGGACAGAGTACACTGAAGCTTTCTTT.

CDR3 in amino acids: CASSLSYPAPLHF. The CDR3 DNA follows: TGTGCCAGCAGTTTGTCTTACCCGGCACCCCTCCACTTT. The chain combines TRBV28 with TRBJ1-6; D is ambiguous. Trimming pared 3 bases from V and 11 bases from J, leaving 11 bases between. The CDR3 is made up of 13 amino acids. Germline values: CDR1 MDHEN, CDR2 SYDVKM.

The J gene is TRBJ2-2, the V gene TRBV2; weak D call: TRBD1 (6 bases). Germline V lookup: CDR1 SNHLY, CDR2 FYNNEI. V was trimmed by 9 bases and J by 1 base, leaving 9 bases between them. The CDR3 covers 13 residues. In DNA form, the CDR3 reads TGTGCCAGAGAAGGGGGGAACACCGGGGAGCTGTTTTTT. Protein sequence: CAREGGNTGELFF.

This clone has more than one count but fewer than ten. The rearrangement links TRBV18 to TRBJ2-7; D remains ambiguous. V was shortened by 6 bases and J by 0 bases, with 15 bases between the two germline ends. This CDR3 is built from 15 residues. Germline-derived CDR1 and CDR2 are KGHSH and LQKENI. The DNA of the CDR3 is TGTGCCAGCTCCCCAGAGACTTACAACTCCTACGAGCAGTACTTC. Translated: CASSPETYNSYEQYF.

The rearrangement links TRBV5-1 to TRBJ2-3, with D perhaps matching TRBD1 (6 bases). V was clipped by 1 base and J by 0 bases, with 15 bases between them. There are 17 residues in the CDR3. Germline CDR1 is SGHRS and CDR2 is YFSETQ. The CDR3 region is CASSLSVGGRSTDTQYF. As DNA, the CDR3 is TGCGCCAGCAGCTTGTCTGTAGGGGGAAGGAGCACAGATACGCAGTATTTT.

The chain employs TRBV7-6 and TRBJ2-7; 7 bases map to TRBD1. This CDR3 has 13 amino acids. Germline V gene data show CDR1 as SGHVS and CDR2 as FNYEAQ. J gave up 0 bases and V 5 bases, and 1 base lay outside the gene matches. CDR3 nucleotide sequence: TGTGCCAGCAGCCAGGGGGTCTCCTACGAGCAGTACTTC. This sequence encodes CASSQGVSYEQYF.

This chain uses TRBV2 with TRBJ2-4; maybe TRBD1 (6 bases). The CDR3 runs 13 residues. The ends were cut back, 4 bases at V and 5 bases at J, with 9 bases in the middle. Germline CDR1 is SNHLY and CDR2 is FYNNEI. CDR3 sequence (DNA): TGTGCCAGCAGTGTGGACAGCCAAAACATTCAGTACTTC. This gives the protein CASSVDSQNIQYF.

This clone was observed once. This chain links TRBV7-9 with TRBJ2-3, with D hard to call. The CDR3 covers 12 residues. V lost 3 bases and J 4 bases, leaving 5 bases between the germline ends. Germline V gene data show CDR1 as SEHNR and CDR2 as FQNEAQ (reference sequence). The CDR3 sequence: CASSLISDTQYF. CDR3 in DNA: TGTGCCAGCAGCTTGATCTCAGATACGCAGTATTTT.

The CDR3 nucleotides are TGTGCCAGCCGAACGTCGGATTCATCTGGGTTCTTC. As protein: CASRTSDSSGFF. The genes are TRBV6-1 and TRBJ2-1; D unresolved. The CDR3 runs to 12 residues. The ends were cut back, 8 bases at V and 15 bases at J, with 20 bases in the middle. Germline values: CDR1 MNHNS, CDR2 SASEGT.

The chain combines TRBV25-1 with TRBJ2-2; the match to TRBD1 covers 7 bases. Germline CDR1 and CDR2: MGHDK and SYGVNS. The CDR3 consists of 15 residues. The V and J ends lost 4 bases and 2 bases, in that order; junction bases with no gene match: 4. The CDR3 nucleotides read TGTGCCAGCAGTGCCCGGGACAGAAACACCGGGGAGCTGTTTTTT. This codes for CASSARDRNTGELFF.

The chain couples TRBV28 to TRBJ2-7; D call uncertain. Germline loops: CDR1 MDHEN, CDR2 SYDVKM. The ends were cut back, 5 bases at V and 3 bases at J, with 8 bases in the middle. The CDR3 loop spans 12 amino acids. CDR3 in DNA: TGTGCCAGCAGTCACCAGAACTACGAGCAGTACGTC. Translated: CASSHQNYEQYV.

The chain has TRBV19 and TRBJ1-3; possible D gene TRBD1, 6 bases. This CDR3 spans 12 amino acids. Germline CDR1 and CDR2: LNHDA and SQIVND (reference sequence). Trimming took 8 bases from V and 6 from J, leaving 11 bases between them. The CDR3 loop reads CASQRGINTIYF. Here the CDR3 DNA reads TGTGCCAGTCAAAGGGGGATAAACACCATATATTTT.

The chain uses TRBV7-9 and TRBJ1-1; maybe TRBD1 (6 bases). CDR1 is SEHNR and CDR2 is FQNEAQ in the germline V gene (reference sequence). The CDR3 covers 13 residues. The V end was cut by 4 bases, the J end by 3 bases, with 9 bases between. The CDR3 region has the DNA TGTGCCAGCAGCTCGGGGGGCTACACTGAAGCTTTCTTT. It encodes CASSSGGYTEAFF.

V and J are TRBV6-5 and TRBJ1-1; 9 bases line up with TRBD1. CDR3 length: 15 amino acids. With 6 bases clipped from V and 5 bases from J, the junction kept 10 bases outside the gene matches. Germline lookup yields CDR1 MNHEY and CDR2 SVGAGI. CDR3 residues: CASRDPDRGRTEAFF. In nucleotides, the CDR3 is TGTGCCAGCAGGGACCCGGACAGGGGCCGGACTGAAGCTTTCTTT.

This chain connects TRBV6-4 to TRBJ2-7; TRBD2 agrees at 10 bases. Germline V lookup: CDR1 MRHNA, CDR2 SNTAGT. The CDR3 is 14 residues long. Unmatched junction bases numbered 0, after V lost 4 bases and J lost 0 bases. The CDR3, as DNA: TGTGCCAGCAGTGCTAGCGGGAGCTCCTACGAGCAGTACTTC. It translates to CASSASGSSYEQYF.

The CDR3 here is CASSTYGADYGYTF. CDR3 DNA: TGTGCCAGCAGCACCTACGGGGCAGACTATGGCTACACCTTC. The rearrangement uses TRBV7-2 and TRBJ1-2, with a tentative D call TRBD1 (5 bases). CDR1 and CDR2 from the germline V gene are SGHTA and FQGNSA. CDR3 length: 14 residues. V lost 5 bases and J 3 bases, leaving 13 bases between the germline ends.

The V and J genes are TRBV4-2 and TRBJ1-1; TRBD1 might be the D (6 bases). There are 15 residues in the CDR3. The germline V gene encodes CDR1 LGHNA and CDR2 YNFKEQ. Trimming took 2 bases from V and 5 from J, leaving 15 bases between them. For the CDR3, the DNA is TGTGCCAGCAGCCAAAACAGGGACGGGGGAACTGAAGCTTTCTTT. Its protein is CASSQNRDGGTEAFF.

The chain has TRBV7-3 and TRBJ2-1; TRBD1 matches at 8 bases. The CDR3 runs to 15 residues. CDR1 SGHTA and CDR2 FQGTGA come from the germline V gene. V trimming: 5 bases; J trimming: 1 base; junction bases outside the gene matches: 4. CDR3 in amino acids: CASSPGQGSYNEQFF. CDR3 DNA sequence: TGTGCCAGCAGCCCTGGACAGGGATCCTACAATGAGCAGTTCTTC.

The chain links TRBV9 to TRBJ2-2, with 7 bases identical to TRBD2. Germline CDR1 SGDLS, CDR2 YYNGEE. V lost 2 bases to trimming and J lost 3 bases; unmatched junction nucleotides: 4. The CDR3 contains 15 residues. The CDR3: CASSVSTSYTGELFF. CDR3 DNA: TGTGCCAGCAGCGTGTCGACTAGCTACACCGGGGAGCTGTTTTTT.